The 25 T cell receptor beta chains in this list originate from one sample, sequenced in a study of T cell changes during pregnancy in multiple sclerosis. The data were produced by immunoSEQ multiplex PCR, yet TCRdb's version contains in-frame clones alone and is incomplete. The sample carries 75,000 to 100,000 clones, over 75% recorded once. Sequencing used peripheral blood, obtained in the second trimester of pregnancy. The source of these receptors is a female donor in good health, enrolled as a control in a pregnancy study.

The gene calls are TRBV7-2 and TRBJ1-4, with a weak D call TRBD1 (5 bases). The germline CDR1 and CDR2 sequences are SGHTA and FQGNSA. The CDR3 loop spans 16 amino acids. Between the trimmed V and J ends, which lost 5 bases and 0 bases, there was a span of 13 bases. Written as DNA, the CDR3 is TGTGCCAGCAGCGCCGATCGGGGGTCAACTAATGAAAAACTGTTTTTT. Protein sequence: CASSADRGSTNEKLFF.

The chain couples TRBV28 to TRBJ2-2; 12 bases are a match to TRBD2. V lost 6 bases, J lost 2 bases, and 10 bases stayed unmatched. The CDR3 is made up of 18 amino acids. Germline lookup yields CDR1 MDHEN and CDR2 SYDVKM. CDR3 DNA: TGTGCCAGCAGCCGAGGGCTAGCGGGAGGGTTAAACACCGGGGAGCTGTTTTTT. This encodes CASSRGLAGGLNTGELFF.

J is TRBJ2-3 and V is TRBV27; possible D gene TRBD1, 5 bases. Germline CDR1 reads MNHEY; CDR2 reads SMNVEV (reference sequence). The CDR3 has 18 residues. V gave up 2 bases and J gave up 0 bases, with 18 bases separating them. CDR3 bases: TGTGCCAGCAGTTTAAGGGGAATCAGGTCCACTAGCACAGATACGCAGTATTTT. It is translated as CASSLRGIRSTSTDTQYF.

The chain is built from TRBV19 and TRBJ2-3; TRBD1 might be the D (6 bases). The CDR3 has 12 amino acids. Germline CDR1 and CDR2: LNHDA and SQIVND (reference sequence). V was cut by 3 bases and J by 6 bases, with 7 bases left in between. The CDR3 DNA sequence: TGTGCCAGTAGTATTCAGGGGGATACGCAGTATTTT. This encodes CASSIQGDTQYF.

The chain is built from TRBV7-2 and TRBJ2-2; weak D call: TRBD2 (5 bases). The CDR3 length is 14 residues. V lost 1 base, J lost 8 bases, and 11 bases lay in between. Germline CDR1 reads SGHTA; CDR2 reads FQGNSA. CDR3: CASSLEVGMGELFF. The CDR3 nucleotides are TGTGCCAGCAGCTTAGAAGTCGGGATGGGGGAGCTGTTTTTT.

The chain carries TRBV18 and TRBJ2-3, with 11 positions matching TRBD2. The CDR3 spans 16 residues. Per germline, CDR1 KGHSH and CDR2 LQKENI. J gave up 2 bases and V 3 bases, and 4 bases lay outside the gene matches. CDR3 nucleotides: TGTGCCAGCTCACCGGGACTAGCGGTCCACACAGATACGCAGTATTTT. This translates into CASSPGLAVHTDTQYF.

The genes are TRBV5-1 and TRBJ2-3, with 11 positions matching TRBD2. Germline loops: CDR1 SGHRS, CDR2 YFSETQ. The length of the CDR3 is 17 residues. J gave up 5 bases and V 4 bases, and 12 bases lay outside the gene matches. The DNA for the CDR3 is TGCGCCAGCAGCCCTGGGACTAGCGGTAGGTTCGGAGATACGCAGTATTTT. Protein product: CASSPGTSGRFGDTQYF.

The chain is built from TRBV7-2 and TRBJ2-5; D is perhaps TRBD1 (5 bases). There are 15 residues in the CDR3. Germline assignment: CDR1 SGHTA and CDR2 FQGNSA. V was pared by 6 bases and J by 4 bases, with 18 bases between. CDR3 nucleotides: TGTGCCAGCAGTAAGACAGTATCGGCCCGAGAGACCCAGTACTTC. Residues: CASSKTVSARETQYF.

The V and J genes are TRBV7-2 and TRBJ2-2, with unresolved D. This CDR3 is built from 13 residues. In germline, CDR1 is SGHTA, CDR2 FQGNSA. V was cut by 3 bases and J by 1 base, with 3 bases left in between. For the CDR3, the DNA is TGTGCCAGCAGCTTGAGGAACACCGGGGAGCTGTTTTTT. This translates into CASSLRNTGELFF. Filled out from reference TRBV7-2 and TRBJ2-2, the complete variable domain reads GAGVSQSPSNKVTEKGKDVELRCDPISGHTALYWYRQSLGQGLEFLIYFQGNSAPDKSGLPSDRFSAERTGGSVSTLTIQRTQQEDSAVYLCASSLRNTGELFFGEGSRLTVL.

Points on this clone: The sample carries other DNA sequences with the same CDR3. V usage is TRBV6-1 and J usage is TRBJ1-2, with 7 positions matching TRBD1. V dropped 5 bases and J dropped 2; count of bases not matched to a gene: 2. Germline CDR1 reads MNHNS; CDR2 reads SASEGT. This CDR3 is built from 13 residues. This CDR3 is CASSRTGNYGYTF. CDR3 nucleotide sequence: TGTGCCAGCAGTCGGACAGGAAACTATGGCTACACCTTC.

The CDR3 DNA reads TGTGCCAGCAGCCCACAGGGTCAGCCCCAGCATTTT. This encodes CASSPQGQPQHF. The gene calls are TRBV27 and TRBJ1-5; D possibly corresponds to TRBD1 (6 bases). Germline CDR1 and CDR2: MNHEY and SMNVEV (reference sequence). V was pared by 6 bases and J by 6 bases, with 9 bases between. The CDR3 runs 12 residues.

This clone was picked up one time. The chain employs TRBV7-9 and TRBJ1-4, with D hard to call. Per germline, CDR1 SEHNR and CDR2 FQNEAQ (reference sequence). CDR3 length: 16 residues. Trimming stripped 0 bases from V and 7 bases from J, with 15 bases between. CDR3 region: CASSLALDKAGEKLFF. The CDR3 DNA reads TGTGCCAGCAGCTTAGCGCTTGATAAAGCGGGTGAAAAACTGTTTTTT. The full variable domain, with the rest looked up from reference TRBV7-9 and TRBJ1-4, is DTGVSQNPRHKITKRGQNVTFRCDPISEHNRLYWYRQTLGQGPEFLTYFQNEAQLEKSRLLSDRFSAERPKGSFSTLEIQRTEQGDSAMYLCASSLALDKAGEKLFFGSGTQLSVL.

The J gene is TRBJ2-3, the V gene TRBV7-2, with 7 bases aligning to TRBD2. The CDR3 has 16 amino acids. Looked up from germline, CDR1 is SGHTA and CDR2 is FQGNSA. J was trimmed by 1 base and V by 5 bases; bases with no gene match: 9. CDR3 DNA sequence: TGTGCCAGCAGCCCCCGGGACTACCGGGGCACAGATACGCAGTATTTT. Residues: CASSPRDYRGTDTQYF. Looking up the rest from reference TRBV7-2 and TRBJ2-3 gives the full variable domain: GAGVSQSPSNKVTEKGKDVELRCDPISGHTALYWYRQSLGQGLEFLIYFQGNSAPDKSGLPSDRFSAERTGGSVSTLTIQRTQQEDSAVYLCASSPRDYRGTDTQYFGPGTRLTVL.

V and J are TRBV5-1 and TRBJ2-1, with D maybe TRBD2 (5 bases). In germline, CDR1 is SGHRS, CDR2 YFSETQ. V shed 4 bases and J shed 8 bases, with 16 bases lying between them. CDR3 size: 14 residues. The CDR3 here is CASSRDGEWDEQFF. DNA of the CDR3: TGCGCCAGCAGCCGTGACGGGGAGTGGGATGAGCAGTTCTTC.

The chain joins TRBV5-1 to TRBJ2-7, with 8 bases aligning to TRBD2. CDR3 length equals 14 residues. Germline V lookup: CDR1 SGHRS, CDR2 YFSETQ. V shed 3 bases, J shed 1 base, and the junction held 3 bases outside the gene matches. The CDR3 nucleotides are TGCGCCAGCAGCTGGGGACTAGGGTCCTACGAGCAGTACTTC. Amino acid sequence: CASSWGLGSYEQYF.

The chain links TRBV30 to TRBJ1-1; tentative D call: TRBD1 (5 bases). The CDR3 is 14 residues long. Germline V CDR1 and CDR2: GTSNPN, SVGIG (reference sequence). Trimming removed 2 bases at V and 12 bases at J, with 22 bases between. The CDR3 region is CAWSPLGGRAQPFF. The CDR3 DNA follows: TGTGCCTGGAGTCCTTTGGGGGGGAGGGCCCAACCTTTCTTT. Full variable domain (remainder filled in from reference TRBV30 and TRBJ1-1): SQTIHQWPATLVQPVGSPLSLECTVEGTSNPNLYWYRQAAGRGLQLLFYSVGIGQISSEVPQNLSASRPQDRQFILSSKKLLLSDSGFYLCAWSPLGGRAQPFFGQGTRLTVV.

This rearrangement joins TRBV13 to TRBJ2-3; 11 nucleotides line up with TRBD1. V lost 4 bases and J lost 4; bases outside the gene matches: 1. CDR1 and CDR2 from the germline V gene are PRHDT and FYEKMQ (reference sequence). This CDR3 is 14 amino acids long. As DNA, the CDR3 is TGTGCCAGCAGCTCGGGACAGGGGGCAGATACGCAGTATTTT. It specifies CASSSGQGADTQYF.

The chain carries TRBV6-6 and TRBJ1-5; maybe TRBD1 (5 bases). The CDR3 extends over 16 amino acids. The germline CDR1 and CDR2 sequences are MNHNY and SVGAGI (reference sequence). The ends were cut back, 2 bases at V and 5 bases at J, with 16 bases in the middle. This CDR3 is CASSYRSRGRDQPQHF. The CDR3 region has the DNA TGTGCCAGCAGTTACCGGTCGCGGGGCAGGGATCAGCCCCAGCATTTT.

This clone was counted between two and nine times. V gene TRBV14 combines with J gene TRBJ2-5, with D unclear. The CDR3 sequence is 13 residues long. Trimming took 0 bases from V and 7 from J, leaving 9 bases between them. The V gene's germline CDR1 is SGHDN and CDR2 FVKESK. CDR3 nucleotide sequence: TGTGCCAGCAGCCAAGATGGGCTCGGGACCCAGTACTTC. Protein sequence: CASSQDGLGTQYF.

The CDR3 region has the DNA TGCGCCAGCAGCCTAACAGGGGGCGTCTATAATTCACCCCTCCACTTT. As protein: CASSLTGGVYNSPLHF. The chain is built from TRBV10-2 and TRBJ1-6, with 9 bases fitting TRBD1. CDR1 is WSHSY and CDR2 is SAAADI in the germline V gene. The CDR3 is 16 residues long. J gave up 3 bases and V 6 bases, and 6 bases lay outside the gene matches.

This chain uses TRBV12-5 with TRBJ1-1; D not certain. This CDR3 spans 13 amino acids. Germline assignment: CDR1 LGHNT and CDR2 FRNRAP. The V end was cut by 2 bases, the J end by 2 bases, with 6 bases between. This CDR3 reads CASGLTENTEAFF. DNA of the CDR3: TGTGCTAGTGGTTTGACAGAAAACACTGAAGCTTTCTTT.

The chain recombines TRBV28 with TRBJ1-3, with D possibly matching TRBD1 (6 bases). The CDR3 length is 16 residues. Germline CDR1 and CDR2: MDHEN and SYDVKM. Between the trimmed V and J ends, which lost 6 bases and 2 bases, there was a span of 17 bases. CDR3 DNA: TGTGCCAGCAGGGCCGCGCAGGGGCTTCCTGGAAACACCATATATTTT. Residues: CASRAAQGLPGNTIYF.

The chain is built from TRBV5-1 and TRBJ2-1; 13 bases fit TRBD2. The germline V gene encodes CDR1 SGHRS and CDR2 YFSETQ. The CDR3 has 15 amino acids. Trimming cost V 0 bases and J 12 bases; bases outside gene matches: 6. The CDR3 region has the DNA TGCGCCAGCAGCTTGGCCGGGACTAGCGGGGAAGGGCAGTTCTTC. Its protein product is CASSLAGTSGEGQFF.

The V call is TRBV29-1, the J call TRBJ2-3, with D perhaps TRBD1 (7 bases). The germline V gene has CDR1 SQVTM and CDR2 ANQGSEA. This CDR3 region has 18 residues. V gave up 6 bases and J gave up 5 bases, with 30 bases separating them. CDR3 sequence: CSVTDRATRPAGRDTQYF. The CDR3, as DNA: TGCAGCGTCACTGACAGGGCCACCCGACCGGCCGGGAGAGATACGCAGTATTTT.

The chain carries TRBV7-2 and TRBJ1-1; no firm D call. Trimming removed 1 base at V and 1 base at J, with 4 bases between. Per germline, CDR1 SGHTA and CDR2 FQGNSA. This CDR3 spans 13 amino acids. The CDR3 region has the DNA TGTGCCAGCAGCTTAGATAGGAACACTGAAGCTTTCTTT. It is translated as CASSLDRNTEAFF.